The T cell receptor (beta chain) under discussion was sequenced for a study of identical twins. The CDR3 consists of 18 residues. Germline loops: CDR1 LGHDT, CDR2 YNNKEL (reference sequence). Losses at the gene ends were 0 bases for V and 1 base for J; bases not matched to a gene: 4. Study-wide results and limits: Zero-insertion analyses might be partly confounded by invariant T cells like MAIT and iNKT. For monozygotic twins, models underestimated out-of-frame TCR alpha sharing. High-abundance cord blood beta clonotypes had fewer insertions; memory repertoires showed none. Within twin pairs, the out-of-frame alpha sequences they shared showed excess low generation probability.

Each CDR3 protein gets one entry after TCRdb re-called the 5' RACE reads with MiXCR. The table includes about 480,000 distinct CDR3 sequences, more than 13% detected once. This clonotype has just a few counts. Its antigen is currently unknown. The same data also contributed to another study, on yellow fever vaccine responses in identical twins.

This clonotype was obtained from a woman under 30 in good health. The sample comprised CD4+ T cells sorted from blood. The chain uses TRBV3-1 and TRBJ2-2; 11 nucleotides agree with TRBD2. The CDR3 bases are TGTGCCAGCAGCCAAGATCTACTAGCGGGGGTGAACACCGGGGAGCTGTTTTTT. Protein sequence: CASSQDLLAGVNTGELFF.